This record concerns one T cell receptor (beta chain) sequence. The entry originates in a study of blood T cell repertoires in COVID-19. Background on the study: Some COVID-19 samples were acute and others convalescent; all came from the United States, Italy and Spain. The analysed material was cDNA or gDNA that came from T cells, B-cell-depleted T cells, or PBMCs.

Original processing methods: The assay estimated nucleated cells by amplifying reference gene primers. Generated by immunoSEQ multiplex PCR, the TCRdb table keeps only in-frame clones and is missing some. The DNA was the basis for D and trimming; V, J and clone size are from that table. This sample yields roughly 120,000 clones, of which approximately 81% are seen a single time; about 3.9% belongs to the top ten. With 5 bases removed from V and 0 bases from J, the gap between germline ends came to 6 bases. CDR3 length equals 13 residues. Germline CDR1 SGHVS, CDR2 FQNEAQ. This rearrangement joins TRBV7-8 to TRBJ2-3, with unresolved D. The sequenced sample was peripheral blood. This clonotype originated in a man between 60 and 75 years old with acute or convalescent COVID-19. This chain's CDR3 is CASSRQSTDTQYF. In nucleotides, the CDR3 is TGTGCCAGCAGCCGCCAGAGCACAGATACGCAGTATTTT.